These T cell receptor beta chains were read from a single sample in a study of T cells in Graves' hyperthyroidism and ophthalmopathy. Each CDR3 protein gets one entry after TCRdb re-called the multiplex PCR reads with MiXCR. The table includes fewer than 750,000 distinct CDR3 sequences, 14% to 15% detected once. Input material: blood. The receptors stem from a woman aged 35 to 49 with Graves' ophthalmopathy. The CDR3 runs from the conserved cysteine through the conserved F or W. D genes are given only for firm matches. A clone size is listed for some rows: how often the clone was seen (once, few, many), or a class if it is expanded.

cdr3_nt: TGCAGTGCTAGAGCTCAGGGCTCCTACGAGCAGTACTTC; cdr3_aa: CSARAQGSYEQYF; v_call: TRBV20-1; clone_size: many; j_call: TRBJ2-7; d_call: .
cdr3_nt: TGCAGCGTTGTAAGACTAGCGGGCGTCTGGGCGTACGAGCAGTACTTC; cdr3_aa: CSVVRLAGVWAYEQYF; v_call: TRBV29-1; clone_size: few; j_call: TRBJ2-7; d_call: TRBD2
cdr3_nt: TGCAGCGTTGTGGGGGGACAGGGGGCACCCTACGAGCAGTACTTC; cdr3_aa: CSVVGGQGAPYEQYF; v_call: TRBV29-1; clone_size: many; j_call: TRBJ2-7; d_call: TRBD1
cdr3_nt: TGTGCCAGCAGTCCTAGCGGGAGTAAGACCCAGTACTTC; cdr3_aa: CASSPSGSKTQYF; v_call: TRBV7-3; clone_size: .; j_call: TRBJ2-5; d_call: TRBD2
cdr3_nt: TGTGCCAGCAGTGCGGGACTAGCGGGAACTAAAAACATTCAGTACTTC; cdr3_aa: CASSAGLAGTKNIQYF; v_call: TRBV25-1; clone_size: few; j_call: TRBJ2-4; d_call: TRBD2
cdr3_nt: TGCAGTGCTAGAGAAGTATGGGGCTACACCTTC; cdr3_aa: CSAREVWGYTF; v_call: TRBV20-1; clone_size: .; j_call: TRBJ1-2; d_call: .
cdr3_nt: TGTGCCAGCAGCCTGGCCCAAAGCTATGGCTACACCTTC; cdr3_aa: CASSLAQSYGYTF; v_call: TRBV25-1; clone_size: many; j_call: TRBJ1-2; d_call: .
cdr3_nt: TGCAGTGCTAGAGCCACAGGGGAAAACACCGGGGAGCTGTTTTTT; cdr3_aa: CSARATGENTGELFF; v_call: TRBV20-1; clone_size: many; j_call: TRBJ2-2; d_call: TRBD1
cdr3_nt: TGCAGTGCTACCCCGACAGGGGGCAGGACTGAAGCTTTCTTT; cdr3_aa: CSATPTGGRTEAFF; v_call: TRBV20-1; clone_size: many; j_call: TRBJ1-1; d_call: TRBD1
cdr3_nt: TGTGCCAGCAGTTTAGGAGGCCCTAGGGACAGGGTGCCCCTTAACTATGGCTACACCTTC; cdr3_aa: CASSLGGPRDRVPLNYGYTF; v_call: TRBV12-3/TRBV12-4; clone_size: many; j_call: TRBJ1-2; d_call: TRBD1
cdr3_nt: TGTGCTAGCAGTAACGGGCCCTTGGAGACCCAGTACTTC; cdr3_aa: CASSNGPLETQYF; v_call: TRBV7-7; clone_size: many; j_call: TRBJ2-5; d_call: .
cdr3_nt: TGTGCCAGCAGCTCCATCACTAGCGGCTCCTACGAGCAGTACTTC; cdr3_aa: CASSSITSGSYEQYF; v_call: TRBV7-9; clone_size: .; j_call: TRBJ2-7; d_call: TRBD2
cdr3_nt: TGTGCCAGCAGCTTAGGCGCCGGTTCACCCCTCCACTTT; cdr3_aa: CASSLGAGSPLHF; v_call: TRBV11-2; clone_size: .; j_call: TRBJ1-6; d_call: .
cdr3_nt: TGTGCCAGCAGCTTACTGGGTGCGAGGAACACTGAAGCTTTCTTT; cdr3_aa: CASSLLGARNTEAFF; v_call: TRBV7-2; clone_size: few; j_call: TRBJ1-1; d_call: .
cdr3_nt: TGTGCCAGCAGTTCACCCGGAAGACAGAGTAACTATGGCTACACCTTC; cdr3_aa: CASSSPGRQSNYGYTF; v_call: TRBV6-5; clone_size: many; j_call: TRBJ1-2; d_call: .
cdr3_nt: TGTGCCAGCAGCCAAGTAGGCACTACTAACTATGGCTACACCTTC; cdr3_aa: CASSQVGTTNYGYTF; v_call: TRBV3-1; clone_size: .; j_call: TRBJ1-2; d_call: .
cdr3_nt: TGTGCCAGCAGTTTATTGGGACCCTACTACGAGCAGTACTTC; cdr3_aa: CASSLLGPYYEQYF; v_call: TRBV27; clone_size: few; j_call: TRBJ2-7; d_call: .
cdr3_nt: TGTGCCAGCAGTTTGTGGACTAGCGGGGCCATGAACACCGGGGAGCTGTTTTTT; cdr3_aa: CASSLWTSGAMNTGELFF; v_call: TRBV28; clone_size: many; j_call: TRBJ2-2; d_call: TRBD2
cdr3_nt: TGTGCCAGCAGTTTGAGGGGAGAGACCCAGTACTTC; cdr3_aa: CASSLRGETQYF; v_call: TRBV12-3/TRBV12-4; clone_size: many; j_call: TRBJ2-5; d_call: .
cdr3_nt: TGTGCCAGCAGTGAATCAACCAGCCACGAGCAGTACTTC; cdr3_aa: CASSESTSHEQYF; v_call: TRBV25-1; clone_size: many; j_call: TRBJ2-7; d_call: .
cdr3_nt: TGTGCCAGCAGTTTACCCCTCCTACATGAGACCCAGTACTTC; cdr3_aa: CASSLPLLHETQYF; v_call: TRBV28; clone_size: many; j_call: TRBJ2-5; d_call: .
cdr3_nt: TGTGCCAGCAGTTTAGGGGAGCTGGGCGGGGAGCTGTTTTTT; cdr3_aa: CASSLGELGGELFF; v_call: TRBV12-3/TRBV12-4; clone_size: many; j_call: TRBJ2-2; d_call: .
cdr3_nt: TGTACCAGTAGCTACGGACAGAACACTGAAGCTTTCTTT; cdr3_aa: CTSSYGQNTEAFF; v_call: TRBV19; clone_size: .; j_call: TRBJ1-1; d_call: .
cdr3_nt: TGTGCCAGCAGCTTAGGAGGAGGTCCTGGCGGGAACTACGAGCAGTACTTC; cdr3_aa: CASSLGGGPGGNYEQYF; v_call: TRBV7-2; clone_size: many; j_call: TRBJ2-7; d_call: .
cdr3_nt: TGTGCCTGGGACCCGGGCCAAGGGGCTCAAAACATTCAGTACTTC; cdr3_aa: CAWDPGQGAQNIQYF; v_call: TRBV30; clone_size: many; j_call: TRBJ2-4; d_call: .